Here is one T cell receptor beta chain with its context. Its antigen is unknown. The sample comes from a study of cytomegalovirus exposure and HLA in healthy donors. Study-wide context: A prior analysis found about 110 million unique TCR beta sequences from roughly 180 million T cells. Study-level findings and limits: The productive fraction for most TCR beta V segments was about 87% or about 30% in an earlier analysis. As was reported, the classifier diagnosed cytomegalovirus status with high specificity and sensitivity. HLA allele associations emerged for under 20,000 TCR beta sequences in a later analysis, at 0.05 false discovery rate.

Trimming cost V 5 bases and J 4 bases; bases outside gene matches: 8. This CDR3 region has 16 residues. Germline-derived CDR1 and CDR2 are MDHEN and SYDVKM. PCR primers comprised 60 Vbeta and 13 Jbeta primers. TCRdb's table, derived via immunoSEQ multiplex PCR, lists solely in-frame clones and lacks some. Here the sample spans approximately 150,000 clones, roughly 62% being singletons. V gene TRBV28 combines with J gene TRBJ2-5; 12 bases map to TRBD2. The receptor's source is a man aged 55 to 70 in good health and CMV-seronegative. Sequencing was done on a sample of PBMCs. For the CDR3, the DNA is TGTGCCAGCAGTCAACCGACTAGCGGGAGTAGAGAGACCCAGTACTTC. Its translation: CASSQPTSGSRETQYF. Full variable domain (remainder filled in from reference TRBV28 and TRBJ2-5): DVKVTQSSRYLVKRTGEKVFLECVQDMDHENMFWYRQDPGLGLRLIYFSYDVKMKEKGDIPEGYSVSREKKERFSLILESASTNQTSMYLCASSQPTSGSRETQYFGPGTRLLVL.